The next 3 T cell receptor beta chains were all read from a single sample in a study of patients and donors after allogeneic stem cell transplantation. TCRdb ran MiXCR on the RT-PCR reads and lists one entry per CDR3 protein. The sample holds roughly 200,000 distinct CDR3 sequences; about 38% are singletons and the top ten take roughly 12%. The specimen was blood, either unsorted or a sorted T cell fraction (not recorded which). The receptors here all came from a human donor who was either an allogeneic HSCT recipient or a stem cell or donor lymphocyte infusion donor (not recorded which). It is not recorded whose cells these are; they may come from a transplant donor.

The CDR3 nucleotides read TGTGCCAGGGGCGACAGGGCAGAGACCCAGTACTTC. It codes for CARGDRAETQYF. The chain employs TRBV6-2 or TRBV6-3 and TRBJ2-5; the match to TRBD1 covers 7 bases. V shed 9 bases and J 4 bases; nucleotides not matched to a gene: 5. Germline V gene sequence: CDR1 MNHEY, CDR2 SVGEGT. The CDR3 contains 12 residues.

In its sample, this clonotype was seen a few times. V usage is TRBV5-5 and J usage is TRBJ1-5; D is unresolved. The CDR3 has 15 amino acids. Germline loops: CDR1 SGHKS, CDR2 YYEKEE (reference sequence). Trimming took off 0 bases at V and 6 bases at J, with 13 bases between the two ends. CDR3 loop: CASSLVRETGQPQHF. Here the CDR3 DNA reads TGTGCCAGCAGCTTGGTAAGGGAAACGGGTCAGCCCCAGCATTTT. Filled out from reference TRBV5-5 and TRBJ1-5, the complete variable domain reads DAGVTQSPTHLIKTRGQQVTLRCSPISGHKSVSWYQQVLGQGPQFIFQYYEKEERGRGNFPDRFSARQFPNYSSELNVNALLLGDSALYLCASSLVRETGQPQHFGDGTRLSIL.

The rearrangement links TRBV3-1 to TRBJ1-2; D remains ambiguous. This CDR3 comprises 12 residues. Germline CDR1 LGHDT, CDR2 YNNKEL (reference sequence). The V and J ends lost 1 base and 6 bases respectively, with 6 bases between them. The CDR3 coding sequence is TGTGCCAGCAGCCAAGCGTTGAATGGCTACACCTTC. Its protein is CASSQALNGYTF.